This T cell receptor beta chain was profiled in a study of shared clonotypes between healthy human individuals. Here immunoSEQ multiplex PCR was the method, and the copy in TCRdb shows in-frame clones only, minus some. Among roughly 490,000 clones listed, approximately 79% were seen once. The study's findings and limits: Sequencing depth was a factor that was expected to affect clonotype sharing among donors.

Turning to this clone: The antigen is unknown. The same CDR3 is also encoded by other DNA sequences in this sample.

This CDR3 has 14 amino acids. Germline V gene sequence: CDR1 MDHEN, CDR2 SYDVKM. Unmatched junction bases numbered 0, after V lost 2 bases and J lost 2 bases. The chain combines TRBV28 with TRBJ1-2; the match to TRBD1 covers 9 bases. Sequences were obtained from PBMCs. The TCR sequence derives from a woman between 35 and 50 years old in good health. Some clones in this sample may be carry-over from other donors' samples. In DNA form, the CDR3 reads TGTGCCAGCAGTTTAGGGACAGGGAACTATGGCTACACCTTC. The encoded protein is CASSLGTGNYGYTF.